This T cell receptor (beta chain) was recovered during a study of control samples from healthy donors and cancer patients. In germline, CDR1 is WSHSY, CDR2 SAAADI. V was cut by 2 bases and J by 8 bases, with 12 bases left in between. The CDR3 totals 13 residues. Produced via immunoSEQ multiplex PCR; TCRdb's table is partial and in-frame only. The sample has 120,000 to 150,000 clones, approximately 92% seen once. The V and J genes are TRBV10-2 and TRBJ1-2, with TRBD1 as a possible D gene (6 bases). This clonotype originated in a man aged 25 to 45 in good health. Source material: blood. In DNA, the CDR3 is TGCGCCAGCAGTGAGAGGGGGGCGGGCGGCTACACCTTC. This gives the protein CASSERGAGGYTF.